This TCR beta chain was identified in a study of T cell responses to AZD1222 COVID-19 vaccine. Germline V gene sequence: CDR1 SGHNT, CDR2 YYREEE (reference sequence). Trimming took off 2 bases at V and 4 bases at J, with 15 bases between the two ends. The CDR3 totals 15 residues. To note about this clone: What it binds is not known.

General study points: With dominance at 160-218 and 743-854, vaccine-associated CD4 TCRs spanned spike. Sampling captured repertoires only after the peak T cell response. A reported finding is that nearly half of spike-specific TCRs target unmutated variant regions.

Repertoires were generated with immunoSEQ multiplex PCR, while TCRdb's copy carries only in-frame clones and drops some. The table lists some 120,000 clones, 80% to 95% of them singletons. V usage is TRBV5-4 and J usage is TRBJ1-1, with TRBD1 as a possible D gene (6 bases). The clonotype was recovered from an adult in good health. The sequencing here drew on peripheral blood, taken on day 0 of AZD1222 vaccination. The CDR3 nucleotides read TGTGCCAGCAGCTTTGAAGGGGGGCACGGCACTGAAGCTTTCTTT. Amino acid sequence: CASSFEGGHGTEAFF.